The present entry profiles one T cell receptor (beta chain) with its context. Repertoires were generated with immunoSEQ multiplex PCR, while TCRdb's copy carries only in-frame clones and drops some. The data show more than 12,000 clones, 88% seen once. CDR1 PRHDT and CDR2 FYEKMQ come from the germline V gene (reference sequence). The CDR3 is 12 amino acids. V was trimmed by 3 bases and J by 2 bases, leaving 3 bases between them. The data were taken from a study of chemoradiotherapy in HPV16-positive cancers. The origin of this receptor is a human donor with HPV-associated anogenital cancer. The V and J genes are TRBV13 and TRBJ2-3; no reliable D call. The specimen comprised blood, sampled from a patient who underwent chemoradiotherapy. Written as DNA, the CDR3 is TGTGCCAGCAGCTTTAACACAGATACGCAGTATTTT. It specifies CASSFNTDTQYF. Together with reference TRBV13 and TRBJ2-3, the CDR3 gives the full variable domain: AAGVIQSPRHLIKEKRETATLKCYPIPRHDTVYWYQQGPGQDPQFLISFYEKMQSDKGSIPDRFSAQQFSDYHSELNMSSLELGDSALYFCASSFNTDTQYFGPGTRLTVL.